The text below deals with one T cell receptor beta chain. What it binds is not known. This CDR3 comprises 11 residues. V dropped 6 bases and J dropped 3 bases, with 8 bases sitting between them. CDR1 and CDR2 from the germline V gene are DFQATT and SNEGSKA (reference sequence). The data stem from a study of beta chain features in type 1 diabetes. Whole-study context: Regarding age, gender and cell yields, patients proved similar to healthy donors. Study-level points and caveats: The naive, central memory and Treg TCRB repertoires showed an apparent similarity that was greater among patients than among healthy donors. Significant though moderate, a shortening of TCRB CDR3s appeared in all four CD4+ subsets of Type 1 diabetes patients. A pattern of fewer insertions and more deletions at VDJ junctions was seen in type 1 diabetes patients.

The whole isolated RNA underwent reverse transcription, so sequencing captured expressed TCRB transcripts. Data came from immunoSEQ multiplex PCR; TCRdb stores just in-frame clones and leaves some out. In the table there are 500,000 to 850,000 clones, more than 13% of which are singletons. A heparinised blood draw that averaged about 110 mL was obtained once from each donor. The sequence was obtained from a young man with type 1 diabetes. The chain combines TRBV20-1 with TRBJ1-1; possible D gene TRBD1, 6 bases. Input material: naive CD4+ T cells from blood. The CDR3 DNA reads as TGCAGTGCAAACAGGGACACTGAAGCTTTCTTT. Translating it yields CSANRDTEAFF.